These T cell receptor beta chains were read from a single sample in a study of blood T cells in healthy people across ages. Via MiXCR, TCRdb re-called the 5' RACE reads, giving one row per CDR3 protein. This repertoire shows about 970,000 distinct CDR3 sequences, roughly 51% found once; its top ten account for roughly 23%. The sample consisted of blood. The receptors were gathered from a woman aged 60-75 years in good health. CDR3s include the opening cysteine and the closing phenylalanine or tryptophan. D genes are given only for firm matches. Clone size is stated in some rows and not others, as once, few, many or a class when expanded.

V gene	J gene	D gene	clone size	CDR3 DNA	CDR3 protein
TRBV29-1	TRBJ1-2	NA	few	TGCAGCGTTGACAGGACCGGGGATGGCTACACCTTC	CSVDRTGDGYTF
TRBV7-2	TRBJ2-3	TRBD2	NA	TGTGCCAGCAGCTTACGAATAGCGGGAGGGTCAGATACGCAGTATTTT	CASSLRIAGGSDTQYF
TRBV20-1	TRBJ2-4	TRBD1	NA	TGCAGTGCTACTCCGATGGGACAGGGGGTAGCCAAAAACATTCAGTACTTC	CSATPMGQGVAKNIQYF
TRBV28	TRBJ2-7	NA	NA	TGTGCCAGCGTTGGGATAGGGGCCTCCTGGGCCTACGAGCAGTACTTC	CASVGIGASWAYEQYF
TRBV30	TRBJ1-1	NA	NA	TGTGCCTGGAACAGGGCGACTGAAGCTTTCTTT	CAWNRATEAFF
TRBV3-1	TRBJ2-1	TRBD1	NA	TGTGCCAGCAGCCGCGGGACAGGGGATTTCGTGCGGTTCTTC	CASSRGTGDFVRFF
TRBV12-3/TRBV12-4	TRBJ2-6	NA	NA	TGTGCCAGCAGTCCGACCACAAGGGGGTGGGGGGCCAACGTCCTGACTTTC	CASSPTTRGWGANVLTF
TRBV24-1	TRBJ1-5	NA	NA	TGTGCCACCAGTGATTTTTCCGCTTCTCAGCCCCAGCATTTT	CATSDFSASQPQHF
TRBV12-3/TRBV12-4	TRBJ2-7	NA	NA	TGTGCCAGCAGAACAGCTATTGCCGAGCAGTACTTC	CASRTAIAEQYF
TRBV5-6	TRBJ1-5	NA	NA	TGTGCCAGCAGCTCCGGAAGGAGCAATCAGCCCCAGCATTTT	CASSSGRSNQPQHF
TRBV6-5	TRBJ2-7	TRBD2	NA	TGTGCCAGCAGGTGGGGACTAGCGGGAGGGACCTACGAGCAGTACTTC	CASRWGLAGGTYEQYF
TRBV2	TRBJ2-1	NA	NA	TGTGCCAGCAGTTCCGCGGGCGATGAGCAGTTCTTC	CASSSAGDEQFF